Shown below are 13 T cell receptor beta chains from a single sample sequenced in a study of cytomegalovirus exposure and HLA in healthy donors. Primers: 60 Vbeta forward and 13 Jbeta reverse. Profiling relied on immunoSEQ multiplex PCR, and the TCRdb table lists in-frame clones only, not all of them. The table lists about 110,000 clones, around three quarters of them singletons, with roughly 6% in the top ten. The sample was PBMCs. These receptors were collected from a woman in her forties or fifties in good health and CMV-seropositive.

The V call is TRBV30, the J call TRBJ1-2; no firm D call. V lost 3 bases to trimming and J lost 0 bases, with 11 bases between them. There are 14 residues in the CDR3. Germline CDR1 GTSNPN, CDR2 SVGIG (reference sequence). Here the CDR3 reads CAWRSLGANYGYTF. CDR3 nucleotides: TGTGCCTGGAGGTCCCTCGGGGCTAACTATGGCTACACCTTC.

The chain couples TRBV27 to TRBJ2-1; 8 nucleotides agree with TRBD1. The V gene's germline CDR1 is MNHEY and CDR2 SMNVEV (reference sequence). Trimming at V came to 2 bases and at J to 7 bases, leaving 7 bases not matched to a gene. This CDR3 has 15 residues. The CDR3 loop is CASSLQGAAWNEQFF. The CDR3 region has the DNA TGTGCCAGCAGTTTACAGGGGGCGGCTTGGAATGAGCAGTTCTTC.

V gene TRBV9 combines with J gene TRBJ1-2; the D is unclear. CDR1 and CDR2 (germline): SGDLS, YYNGEE. V was trimmed by 0 bases and J by 0 bases, leaving 6 bases between them. This CDR3 is built from 14 residues. The CDR3 DNA is TGTGCCAGCAGCGTAGTGAGCTCTAACTATGGCTACACCTTC. Protein product: CASSVVSSNYGYTF.

The chain uses TRBV5-6 and TRBJ1-6; no definite D call. V was pared by 0 bases and J by 9 bases, with 7 bases between. The CDR3 runs 13 residues. Germline values: CDR1 SGHDT, CDR2 YYEEEE. CDR3 sequence reads: CASSLGEISPLHF. The CDR3 DNA is TGTGCCAGCAGCTTGGGAGAGATTTCACCCCTCCACTTT.

V usage is TRBV5-4 and J usage is TRBJ2-3, with 7 bases fitting TRBD2. The CDR3 loop spans 15 amino acids. Trimming removed 0 bases from V and 0 bases from J; junction bases left unmatched: 1. Per germline, CDR1 SGHNT and CDR2 YYREEE (reference sequence). The CDR3 DNA reads as TGTGCCAGCAGCTTGGCTAGCGGAAGCACAGATACGCAGTATTTT. It yields the protein CASSLASGSTDTQYF. Together with reference TRBV5-4 and TRBJ2-3, the CDR3 gives the full variable domain: ETGVTQSPTHLIKTRGQQVTLRCSSQSGHNTVSWYQQALGQGPQFIFQYYREEENGRGNFPPRFSGLQFPNYSSELNVNALELDDSALYLCASSLASGSTDTQYFGPGTRLTVL.

This clone was observed a handful of times. J is TRBJ1-3 and V is TRBV11-2, with D hard to call. The CDR3 is 14 amino acids. The germline V and J ends were trimmed by 1 base and 7 bases, with 11 bases remaining between them. CDR1 SGHAT and CDR2 FQNNGV come from the germline V gene. CDR3 in DNA: TGTGCCAGCAGCTTAGTGTCTAGAACCAACACCATATATTTT. It is translated as CASSLVSRTNTIYF.

As for this clone: This specimen includes other DNA sequences encoding the same CDR3. The chain couples TRBV27 to TRBJ1-4; 10 nucleotides line up with TRBD1. Germline V gives CDR1 MNHEY, CDR2 SMNVEV (reference sequence). This CDR3 is built from 16 residues. The trim removed 6 bases at V and 7 bases at J, leaving 11 bases unmatched. The CDR3 loop reads CASSLRDRGFSEKLFF. The CDR3 DNA follows: TGTGCCAGCAGCCTCCGGGACAGGGGATTTTCTGAAAAACTGTTTTTT.

This chain uses TRBV5-6 with TRBJ2-3; D is perhaps TRBD2 (6 bases). From germline, CDR1 is SGHDT and CDR2 YYEEEE. V was clipped by 4 bases and J by 0 bases, with 12 bases between them. CDR3 length: 15 amino acids. Written as DNA, the CDR3 is TGTGCCAGCAGCGCCCCCGGGACTAGCACAGATACGCAGTATTTT. Translated: CASSAPGTSTDTQYF.

The chain uses TRBV11-2 and TRBJ2-6; maybe TRBD2 (5 bases). Germline CDR1 reads SGHAT; CDR2 reads FQNNGV. Trimming took 0 bases from V and 1 from J, leaving 10 bases between them. CDR3 length: 17 amino acids. CDR3 sequence reads: CASSLDQRESGANVLTF. CDR3 coding DNA: TGTGCCAGCAGCTTAGATCAAAGGGAGTCTGGGGCCAACGTCCTGACTTTC.

This sequence joins TRBV27 and TRBJ1-1, with 8 bases aligning to TRBD1. The CDR3 extends over 18 amino acids. V gave up 3 bases and J gave up 10 bases; unmatched junction bases: 22. Germline CDR1 reads MNHEY; CDR2 reads SMNVEV (reference sequence). The CDR3 coding sequence is TGTGCCAGCAGTTTTTTTATCTCAGGGGGCGTTTTGACTGAAAGAGCTTTCTTT. It codes for CASSFFISGGVLTERAFF.

This clone showed up just once. The rearrangement uses TRBV2 and TRBJ1-6; no reliable D call. Germline lookup yields CDR1 SNHLY and CDR2 FYNNEI. CDR3 size: 13 residues. V was trimmed by 3 bases and J by 10 bases, leaving 10 bases between them. For the CDR3, the DNA is TGTGCCAGCAGTGATACATTGGGCTCACCCCTCCACTTT. Translating gives CASSDTLGSPLHF.

The V gene is TRBV19, the J gene TRBJ1-5, with 7 positions matching TRBD1. J gave up 7 bases and V 6 bases, and 6 bases lay outside the gene matches. The CDR3 is 13 amino acids. CDR1 LNHDA and CDR2 SQIVND come from the germline V gene (reference sequence). The CDR3 loop reads CASRGRGAQPQHF. CDR3 nucleotide sequence: TGTGCCAGTAGAGGCAGGGGGGCCCAGCCCCAGCATTTT.

The chain employs TRBV5-1 and TRBJ1-2; D is unclear. The CDR3 has 13 amino acids. V was cut by 5 bases and J by 0 bases, with 8 bases left in between. The V gene's germline CDR1 is SGHRS and CDR2 YFSETQ. The chain's CDR3 is CASREIANYGYTF. DNA for the CDR3: TGCGCCAGCAGAGAGATAGCTAACTATGGCTACACCTTC.